Listed below are T cell receptor beta chains from one sample, sequenced in a study of shared clonotypes between healthy human individuals. This table comes from immunoSEQ multiplex PCR, and its TCRdb copy is limited to in-frame clones, with some not included. The sample holds some 680,000 clones, around 73% seen once. Material for sequencing was memory CD4+ T cells sorted from blood. The receptors come from a young woman in good health. CDR3s include the opening cysteine and the closing phenylalanine or tryptophan. The D gene is left open where the match is weak. Only some rows state a clone size, as once, few, many or a class for expanded clones.

J gene,V gene,D gene,clone size,CDR3 DNA,CDR3 protein
TRBJ2-3,TRBV14,-,-,TGTGCCAGCAGCCAAGGGGGAGACAGGATGGCGGATACGCAGTATTTT,CASSQGGDRMADTQYF
TRBJ2-2,TRBV7-9,-,-,TGTGCCAGCAGCTTAAGTGGCGGAAAGTCCGGGGAGCTGTTTTTT,CASSLSGGKSGELFF
TRBJ2-7,TRBV10-3,TRBD1,-,TGTGCCATCAGTACACGGACAGGGGGCGACGAGCAGTACTTC,CAISTRTGGDEQYF
TRBJ2-1,TRBV27,TRBD2,few,TGTGCCAGCCACTGTCGGACTAGCGGGTCCTGGCCCCCATCCTACAATGAGCAGTTCTTC,CASHCRTSGSWPPSYNEQFF
TRBJ1-2,TRBV6-6,TRBD1,-,TGTGCCAGCAGGTCAGGGGGCTCGGTCTATGGCTACACCTTC,CASRSGGSVYGYTF
TRBJ1-5,TRBV27,-,-,TGTGCCAGCAGTTTGGGCGTCGATCAGCCCCAGCATTTT,CASSLGVDQPQHF
TRBJ1-4,TRBV18,TRBD1,-,TGTGCCAGCTCGCGGGACAGGGAAGGTGAAAAACTGTTTTTT,CASSRDREGEKLFF
TRBJ2-7,TRBV5-1,-,-,TGCGCCAGCAGCTCGATCCTTGGACGTTACGAGCAGTACTTC,CASSSILGRYEQYF
TRBJ1-1,TRBV6-5,-,few,TGTGCCAGCAGCTTCCAGGTCTACGGCACTGAAGCTTTCTTT,CASSFQVYGTEAFF
TRBJ1-1,TRBV30,-,-,TGTGCCTGGAGTTGGGGGATGGAGAACACTGAAGCTTTCTTT,CAWSWGMENTEAFF
TRBJ2-1,TRBV29-1,TRBD2,-,TGCAGCGTGACACACGGACTAGCGGGACGGAGTGAGCAGTTCTTC,CSVTHGLAGRSEQFF
TRBJ2-7,TRBV28,-,few,TGTGCCAGCAGGGCCTTAGGCGGCTCCTACGAGCAGTACTTC,CASRALGGSYEQYF
TRBJ2-2,TRBV2,TRBD2,-,TGTGCCCGAGGGGGACTAGCGGGAATGAACACCGGGGAGCTGTTTTTT,CARGGLAGMNTGELFF
TRBJ2-3,TRBV5-6,TRBD2,-,TGTGCCAGCAGCTTGGCCATCCTAGCGGGGTTGGTTACAGATACGCAGTATTTT,CASSLAILAGLVTDTQYF
TRBJ2-7,TRBV27,TRBD1,-,TGTGCCAGCAGTTCACGACAGGGTACGGGCGAGCAGTACTTC,CASSSRQGTGEQYF
TRBJ1-5,TRBV7-9,TRBD1,few,TGTGCCAGCAGCTCACGCCGGGACAGGGTCAGCCAGCCCCAGCATTTT,CASSSRRDRVSQPQHF
TRBJ1-4,TRBV6-5,-,-,TGTGCCAGCAGTACTGGTAATGAAAAACTGTTTTTT,CASSTGNEKLFF